This T cell receptor beta chain is drawn from a study of blood T cell repertoires in COVID-19. CDR1 and CDR2 (germline): SGHRS, YFSETQ. Trimming removed 5 bases from V and 1 base from J, with 6 bases in between. The CDR3 loop spans 12 amino acids. TCRdb's table, derived via immunoSEQ multiplex PCR, lists solely in-frame clones and lacks some. The table includes about 74,000 clones, around 90% detected once. The source is a woman of 80 years or more with active or convalescent COVID-19. J is TRBJ2-5 and V is TRBV5-1, with no clear D. Sequencing used peripheral blood. DNA of the CDR3: TGCGCCAGCAGACAGACCCAAGAGACCCAGTACTTC. Translation gives CASRQTQETQYF.